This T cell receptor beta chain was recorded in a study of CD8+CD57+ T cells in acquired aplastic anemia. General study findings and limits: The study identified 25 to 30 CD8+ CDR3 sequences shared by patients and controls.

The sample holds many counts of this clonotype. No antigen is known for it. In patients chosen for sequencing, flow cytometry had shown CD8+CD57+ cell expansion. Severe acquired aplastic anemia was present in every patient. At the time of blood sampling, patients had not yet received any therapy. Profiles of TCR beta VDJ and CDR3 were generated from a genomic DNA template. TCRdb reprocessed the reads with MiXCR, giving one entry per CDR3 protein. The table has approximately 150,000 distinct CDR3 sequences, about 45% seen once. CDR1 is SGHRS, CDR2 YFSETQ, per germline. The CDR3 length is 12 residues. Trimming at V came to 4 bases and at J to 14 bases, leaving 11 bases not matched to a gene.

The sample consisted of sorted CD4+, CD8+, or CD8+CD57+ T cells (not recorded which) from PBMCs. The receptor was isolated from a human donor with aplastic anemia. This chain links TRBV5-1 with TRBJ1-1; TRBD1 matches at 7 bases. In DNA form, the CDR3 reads TGCGCCAGCAGCCGGGACAGTGGCCTCAGCTTCTTT. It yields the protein CASSRDSGLSFF.